The 5 T cell receptor beta chains given below trace back to one sample, sequenced in a study of identical twins. One entry per CDR3 protein, called by TCRdb with MiXCR from the 5' RACE reads. The table lists about 240,000 distinct CDR3 sequences, about 13% of them singletons. This sample also belongs to another study, concerning yellow fever vaccine responses in identical twins.

The sample comprised memory (CD45RO+) T cells sorted from blood. The receptors here all came from a woman between 18 and 30 years old in good health.

The chain joins TRBV10-3 to TRBJ1-5; 7 bases line up with TRBD1. Germline assignment: CDR1 ENHRY and CDR2 SYGVKD. This CDR3 is 14 amino acids long. Germline trimming cut 2 bases from V and 3 bases from J; bases unmatched to any gene: 1. The CDR3 DNA reads as TGTGCCATCAGTGAGACAGGGGACAATCAGCCCCAGCATTTT. Translating it yields CAISETGDNQPQHF.

This clonotype was picked up many times. The rearrangement joins TRBV5-1 to TRBJ1-1; no clear D. V was clipped by 0 bases and J by 8 bases, with 5 bases between them. This CDR3 has 11 amino acids. Germline-derived CDR1 and CDR2 are SGHRS and YFSETQ. For the CDR3, the DNA is TGCGCCAGCAGCTTGGGGGCCGAAGCTTTCTTT. It codes for CASSLGAEAFF.

This clonotype was counted between two and nine times. The rearrangement joins TRBV28 to TRBJ2-1, with D uncertain. The germline V gene encodes CDR1 MDHEN and CDR2 SYDVKM. This CDR3 has 14 residues. V was cut by 6 bases and J by 7 bases, with 16 bases left in between. This CDR3 reads CASSSGLARNEQFF. The CDR3 nucleotides are TGTGCCAGCAGCTCCGGCTTGGCCCGTAATGAGCAGTTCTTC.

The chain links TRBV19 to TRBJ2-6, with a weak D call TRBD2 (5 bases). The CDR3 loop spans 17 amino acids. Per the germline V gene, CDR1 is LNHDA and CDR2 is SQIVND (reference sequence). Trimming stripped 9 bases from V and 0 bases from J, with 18 bases between. As DNA, the CDR3 is TGTGCCAGCGTCCGGGCGGGCACGGACTCTGGGGCCAACGTCCTGACTTTC. This translates into CASVRAGTDSGANVLTF.

This sequence joins TRBV18 and TRBJ2-5; D is uncertain. This CDR3 spans 15 amino acids. From germline, CDR1 is KGHSH and CDR2 LQKENI. Trimming pared 0 bases from V and 1 base from J, leaving 9 bases between. CDR3 region: CASSPPSVSQETQYF. CDR3 bases: TGTGCCAGCTCACCACCATCTGTATCCCAAGAGACCCAGTACTTC.